The 29 T cell receptor beta chains below were found in one sample sequenced in a study of blood T cell repertoires in COVID-19. Data came from immunoSEQ multiplex PCR; TCRdb stores just in-frame clones and leaves some out. The sample contains some 170,000 clones, less than 90% of which appear only once. The sequenced sample was PBMCs or T cells enriched from blood (not recorded which). Every receptor here comes from a human donor with acute COVID-19. The donor label of this sample is uncertain.

J is TRBJ2-5 and V is TRBV5-1, with D maybe TRBD2 (6 bases). CDR1 SGHRS and CDR2 YFSETQ come from the germline V gene. The CDR3 sequence is 14 residues long. Trimming shortened V by 0 bases and J by 4 bases, and 10 bases separated the two germline ends. CDR3 region: CASSLVGGLETQYF. The CDR3 nucleotides are TGCGCCAGCAGCTTGGTGGGAGGACTAGAGACCCAGTACTTC.

This sequence joins TRBV18 and TRBJ1-5; 9 nucleotides align to TRBD1. Per germline, CDR1 KGHSH and CDR2 LQKENI. The CDR3 loop spans 20 amino acids. V lost 2 bases and J lost 0; bases outside the gene matches: 14. The CDR3 nucleotides are TGTGCCAGCTCACCAATACAGGACAGGGGACTTAATAATAGCAATCAGCCCCAGCATTTT. Protein: CASSPIQDRGLNNSNQPQHF.

The chain uses TRBV5-6 and TRBJ2-7, with D possibly being TRBD2 (6 bases). The CDR3 spans 16 residues. Looked up from germline, CDR1 is SGHDT and CDR2 is YYEEEE. V lost 7 bases and J 5 bases, leaving 25 bases between the germline ends. Written as DNA, the CDR3 is TGTGCCAGCGGGCGGTTAGACCCGGGGGATGTCAACGAGCAGTACTTC. The encoded protein is CASGRLDPGDVNEQYF. Full variable domain (rest looked up from reference TRBV5-6 and TRBJ2-7): DAGVTQSPTHLIKTRGQQVTLRCSPKSGHDTVSWYQQALGQGPQFIFQYYEEEERQRGNFPDRFSGHQFPNYSSELNVNALLLGDSALYLCASGRLDPGDVNEQYFGPGTRLTVT.

The chain employs TRBV18 and TRBJ2-5; 7 positions agree with TRBD1. Unmatched junction bases numbered 10, after V lost 0 bases and J lost 3 bases. This CDR3 contains 17 residues. Per the germline V gene, CDR1 is KGHSH and CDR2 is LQKENI. This CDR3 is CASSPPTGRPDEETQYF. CDR3 DNA sequence: TGTGCCAGCTCACCACCGACAGGGCGCCCCGATGAAGAGACCCAGTACTTC.

The chain combines TRBV12-3 or TRBV12-4 with TRBJ1-2, with TRBD1 as a possible D gene (6 bases). The V gene lost 4 bases and the J gene lost 8 bases, with 14 bases spanning the gap. CDR3 length: 13 residues. The CDR3 reads CASSYRVQEGYTF. The CDR3 DNA is TGTGCCAGCAGTTACAGGGTTCAGGAGGGCTACACCTTC.

The CDR3 DNA follows: TGTGCCAGCAGCGCCATCCCGCGGGGGGCGGGGCCCACAGATACGCAGTATTTT. Translation gives CASSAIPRGAGPTDTQYF. J is TRBJ2-3 and V is TRBV13; 8 positions agree with TRBD2. This CDR3 spans 18 amino acids. CDR1 is PRHDT, CDR2 FYEKMQ, per germline (reference sequence). V was pared by 5 bases and J by 2 bases, with 15 bases of the junction left unmatched.

Written as DNA, the CDR3 is TGTGCCAGTAGGGCACAGGTGAATGAGCAGTTCTTC. It codes for CASRAQVNEQFF. The J gene is TRBJ2-1, the V gene TRBV19; D might be TRBD1 (5 bases). The CDR3 covers 12 residues. The ends were cut back, 6 bases at V and 7 bases at J, with 10 bases in the middle. Germline CDR1 is LNHDA and CDR2 is SQIVND (reference sequence).

The chain carries TRBV15 and TRBJ1-4; no clear D. CDR3 length: 17 residues. The V gene lost 2 bases and the J gene lost 6 bases, with 19 bases spanning the gap. Germline V gives CDR1 LNHNV, CDR2 YYDKDF (reference sequence). The CDR3 DNA is TGTGCCACCAGCAGATCCCGGATCGTAAAGGCGGATGAAAAACTGTTTTTT. As protein: CATSRSRIVKADEKLFF.

This clone was picked up a small number of times. This sequence joins TRBV6-5 and TRBJ1-3; D is unclear. Germline lookup yields CDR1 MNHEY and CDR2 SVGAGI. The CDR3 runs 15 residues. V was cut by 4 bases and J by 1 base, with 11 bases left in between. CDR3 nucleotide sequence: TGTGCCAGCAGTTCCGCTGTTGAGTCTGGAAACACCATATATTTT. Its protein is CASSSAVESGNTIYF.

The V and J genes are TRBV7-9 and TRBJ2-3; 9 nucleotides line up with TRBD2. The CDR3 loop spans 16 amino acids. Germline V CDR1 and CDR2: SEHNR, FQNEAQ (reference sequence). Trimming at V came to 1 base and at J to 3 bases, leaving 5 bases not matched to a gene. CDR3: CASSLGASGVTDTQYF. The CDR3 DNA reads as TGTGCCAGCAGCTTAGGGGCTAGCGGGGTTACAGATACGCAGTATTTT.

The V gene is TRBV18, the J gene TRBJ1-6; weak D call: TRBD1 (6 bases). V was pared by 3 bases and J by 0 bases, with 6 bases between. In germline, CDR1 is KGHSH, CDR2 LQKENI. CDR3 size: 15 residues. CDR3 loop: CASSPDSSYNSPLHF. The CDR3 coding sequence is TGTGCCAGCTCACCGGACAGCTCCTATAATTCACCCCTCCACTTT. The entire variable domain, with the rest obtained from reference TRBV18 and TRBJ1-6, is as follows: NAGVMQNPRHLVRRRGQEARLRCSPMKGHSHVYWYRQLPEEGLKFMVYLQKENIIDESGMPKERFSAEFPKEGPSILRIQQVVRGDSAAYFCASSPDSSYNSPLHFGNGTRLTVT.

V and J are TRBV5-1 and TRBJ1-6; TRBD1 might be the D (6 bases). Germline values: CDR1 SGHRS, CDR2 YFSETQ. Trimming stripped 1 base from V and 8 bases from J, with 10 bases between. The CDR3 is 14 residues long. The DNA of the CDR3 is TGCGCCAGCAGCTTGTTGGGACACGATTCACCCCTCCACTTT. It translates to CASSLLGHDSPLHF. Variable domain in full (rest from reference TRBV5-1 and TRBJ1-6): KAGVTQTPRYLIKTRGQQVTLSCSPISGHRSVSWYQQTPGQGLQFLFEYFSETQRNKGNFPGRFSGRQFSNSRSEMNVSTLELGDSALYLCASSLLGHDSPLHFGNGTRLTVT.

The gene calls are TRBV27 and TRBJ1-2, with D unclear. CDR1 is MNHEY, CDR2 SMNVEV, per germline (reference sequence). This CDR3 comprises 14 residues. The V and J ends lost 2 bases and 4 bases respectively, with 11 bases between them. This CDR3 reads CASSLNPRAYGYTF. The CDR3 DNA is TGTGCCAGCAGTTTAAACCCGCGGGCCTATGGCTACACCTTC.

This clone has just one count. The chain uses TRBV19 and TRBJ2-2; D might be TRBD1 (5 bases). Trimming left V 3 bases short and J 3 bases short, with 11 bases between. The CDR3 is 15 residues long. CDR1 LNHDA and CDR2 SQIVND come from the germline V gene (reference sequence). CDR3 DNA sequence: TGTGCCAGTAGTATGTCTAGGACATACACCGGGGAGCTGTTTTTT. Translating it yields CASSMSRTYTGELFF.

This clone has just one count. The CDR3 sequence is CASSRDSPNQPQHF. In DNA form, the CDR3 reads TGTGCCAGTAGCAGGGACAGCCCGAATCAGCCCCAGCATTTT. This rearrangement joins TRBV19 to TRBJ1-5; TRBD1 matches at 7 bases. This CDR3 is 14 amino acids long. The ends lost 6 bases at V and 4 bases at J; junction bases unmatched: 6. CDR1 LNHDA and CDR2 SQIVND come from the germline V gene (reference sequence). The full variable domain, with the rest looked up from reference TRBV19 and TRBJ1-5, is DGGITQSPKYLFRKEGQNVTLSCEQNLNHDAMYWYRQDPGQGLRLIYYSQIVNDFQKGDIAEGYSVSREKKESFPLTVTSAQKNPTAFYLCASSRDSPNQPQHFGDGTRLSIL.

For the CDR3, the DNA is TGTGCCAGCTCGCCGGGACAGGGGGCCGGTGGCTACACCTTC. The encoded protein is CASSPGQGAGGYTF. The chain has TRBV18 and TRBJ1-2; 12 positions match TRBD1. The germline gives CDR1 KGHSH, CDR2 LQKENI. V shed 6 bases and J 7 bases; nucleotides not matched to a gene: 6. The CDR3 has 14 residues.

V and J are TRBV7-2 and TRBJ2-1; a weak D match, TRBD1 (5 bases). The ends were cut back, 5 bases at V and 5 bases at J, with 7 bases in the middle. The CDR3 has 12 residues. CDR1 is SGHTA, CDR2 FQGNSA, per germline. The CDR3 coding sequence is TGTGCCAGCAGCACGGACAACAATGAGCAGTTCTTC. Translation gives CASSTDNNEQFF.

CDR3 bases: TGTGCCAGTAGTATAAATTCCGGACAGGGTCGCACCTATGGCTACACCTTC. As protein: CASSINSGQGRTYGYTF. The chain recombines TRBV19 with TRBJ1-2, with TRBD1 matching over 8 bases. The trim removed 2 bases at V and 4 bases at J, leaving 12 bases unmatched. The germline V gene has CDR1 LNHDA and CDR2 SQIVND (reference sequence). The CDR3 sequence is 17 residues long.

The gene calls are TRBV5-1 and TRBJ2-2; D is possibly TRBD1 (6 bases). Looked up from germline, CDR1 is SGHRS and CDR2 is YFSETQ. V lost 1 base and J lost 7, with 11 bases in between. The CDR3 spans 14 residues. This CDR3 is CASSLQQGIGELFF. In DNA form, the CDR3 reads TGCGCCAGCAGCTTGCAACAGGGAATCGGGGAGCTGTTTTTT.

V gene TRBV19 combines with J gene TRBJ2-7; unclear D gene. Germline V lookup: CDR1 LNHDA, CDR2 SQIVND (reference sequence). CDR3 length equals 14 residues. V gave up 0 bases and J gave up 1 base, with 7 bases separating them. In nucleotides, the CDR3 is TGTGCCAGTAGTATAGACCGAGCTTCCTACGAGCAGTACTTC. It is translated as CASSIDRASYEQYF. The entire variable domain, with the rest obtained from reference TRBV19 and TRBJ2-7, is as follows: DGGITQSPKYLFRKEGQNVTLSCEQNLNHDAMYWYRQDPGQGLRLIYYSQIVNDFQKGDIAEGYSVSREKKESFPLTVTSAQKNPTAFYLCASSIDRASYEQYFGPGTRLTVT.

V is TRBV5-1 and J is TRBJ1-2; the D is unclear. Germline lookup yields CDR1 SGHRS and CDR2 YFSETQ. The CDR3 extends over 18 amino acids. V lost 4 bases to trimming and J lost 4 bases, with 26 bases between them. CDR3 loop: CASSPLSVLRSSLYGYTF. As DNA, the CDR3 is TGCGCCAGCAGCCCGCTTTCGGTACTGCGGTCCTCTCTCTATGGCTACACCTTC.

This chain connects TRBV5-5 to TRBJ1-5, with 7 bases matching TRBD1. This CDR3 is built from 15 residues. CDR1 SGHKS and CDR2 YYEKEE come from the germline V gene (reference sequence). With V trimmed by 2 bases and J by 5 bases, 7 bases remained unmatched. For the CDR3, the DNA is TGTGCCAGCAGCTTATATAGACAGGGATATCAGCCCCAGCATTTT. Translation gives CASSLYRQGYQPQHF.

The CDR3 loop is CASSVGTRTDEQYF. The DNA for the CDR3 is TGTGCCAGCAGCGTAGGGACTAGAACCGACGAGCAGTACTTC. The rearrangement joins TRBV9 to TRBJ2-7, with 7 bases that match TRBD2. CDR3 length equals 14 residues. CDR1 is SGDLS, CDR2 YYNGEE, per germline. The ends lost 0 bases at V and 5 bases at J; junction bases unmatched: 5.

This clone was seen once. V and J are TRBV5-1 and TRBJ2-7, with 9 bases aligning to TRBD2. The CDR3 is made up of 16 amino acids. Germline V gene data show CDR1 as SGHRS and CDR2 as YFSETQ. After removal of 6 bases from V and 6 bases from J, the junction contained 16 bases not matched to a gene. CDR3 nucleotide sequence: TGCGCCAGCACCCTGCGGGGGGGGGCCCCAGCTCGCGAGCAGTACTTC. Protein sequence: CASTLRGGAPAREQYF. Full variable domain (remainder filled in from reference TRBV5-1 and TRBJ2-7): KAGVTQTPRYLIKTRGQQVTLSCSPISGHRSVSWYQQTPGQGLQFLFEYFSETQRNKGNFPGRFSGRQFSNSRSEMNVSTLELGDSALYLCASTLRGGAPAREQYFGPGTRLTVT.

V usage is TRBV7-2 and J usage is TRBJ1-1; D is possibly TRBD1 (5 bases). The CDR3 runs 21 residues. The germline gives CDR1 SGHTA, CDR2 FQGNSA. V shed 0 bases and J shed 1 base, with 27 bases lying between them. The CDR3 region is CASSLAIVLSRERIRNTEAFF. The CDR3 DNA follows: TGTGCCAGCAGCTTAGCGATTGTGCTTAGCAGGGAAAGAATCCGGAACACTGAAGCTTTCTTT.

The chain combines TRBV2 with TRBJ1-6; 7 nucleotides match TRBD1. This CDR3 has 15 residues. Germline V gives CDR1 SNHLY, CDR2 FYNNEI. After removal of 6 bases from V and 6 bases from J, the junction contained 8 bases not matched to a gene. CDR3 amino acids: CASRGDSLSNSPLHF. The CDR3, as DNA: TGTGCCAGCAGAGGGGACAGCCTTTCTAATTCACCCCTCCACTTT.

The rearrangement uses TRBV5-5 and TRBJ1-1; D unresolved. Trimming took 4 bases from V and 1 from J, leaving 20 bases between them. Per the germline V gene, CDR1 is SGHKS and CDR2 is YYEKEE (reference sequence). This CDR3 is built from 17 residues. In nucleotides, the CDR3 is TGTGCCAGCAGCAGGACTTTATGGCGGACTGCGAACACTGAAGCTTTCTTT. It yields the protein CASSRTLWRTANTEAFF.

The J gene is TRBJ2-1, the V gene TRBV25-1, with 7 positions matching TRBD2. Germline CDR1 reads MGHDK; CDR2 reads SYGVNS. The CDR3 covers 15 residues. The ends lost 7 bases at V and 7 bases at J; junction bases unmatched: 13. The CDR3 nucleotides read TGTGCCAGCACCCTAGGGGAGGGGTACGTGAATGAGCAGTTCTTC. Translation: CASTLGEGYVNEQFF.

This rearrangement joins TRBV19 to TRBJ2-7; 12 bases align to TRBD2. Trimming removed 5 bases from V and 2 bases from J; junction bases left unmatched: 1. Per germline, CDR1 LNHDA and CDR2 SQIVND (reference sequence). CDR3 length: 14 residues. The CDR3 coding sequence is TGTGCCAGTAGTTCTAGCGGGGGGGCCTACGAGCAGTACTTC. Translating it yields CASSSSGGAYEQYF.